One and the same sample provided the 17 T cell receptor beta chains below, sequenced in a study of T cell clusters in autoimmune cytopenias. Multiplex touch-down PCR amplified TRB using TRB-A and TRB-B pools in one tube. TCRdb re-called the multiplex PCR reads, yielding one record per CDR3 amino acid sequence without DNA. This sample's table has 4,000 to 5,000 distinct CDR3 sequences. Each sample's input was 200 to 300 ng genomic DNA, 30,000 to 45,000 genome equivalents. The same specimen was also included in a second study, on T cell repertoires in aging, cancer and after chemotherapy.

The sample consisted of peripheral blood. Source of these receptors: a human donor in good health.

This clonotype is deemed medium-sized by its frequency. V usage is TRBV6-5 and J usage is TRBJ2-2; the TRBD1 assignment by TCRdb is unverifiable without DNA. The CDR3 is 12 amino acids. Germline V gene lookup returns CDR1 MNHEY and CDR2 SVGAGI. The CDR3: CATTRGPGELFF.

The genes are TRBV10-2 and TRBJ2-1; as DNA is missing, the TRBD2 call by TCRdb cannot be tested. CDR1 WSHSY and CDR2 SAAADI come from the germline V gene. This CDR3 is built from 14 residues. This CDR3 reads CASSRLAGLNEQFF.

According to its frequency, this clonotype is medium-sized (0.01 to 0.1%). The chain employs TRBV19 and TRBJ1-6. Per germline, CDR1 LNHDA and CDR2 SQIVND (reference sequence). The CDR3 sequence is 15 residues long. The CDR3 region is CASSIRGTNNSPLHF.

This clonotype is medium-sized by frequency. CDR3 loop: CASSIDRPGNQPQHF. The J gene is TRBJ1-5, the V gene TRBV19; TCRdb's D gene call, TRBD1, goes unchecked for lack of DNA. Germline CDR1 LNHDA, CDR2 SQIVND (reference sequence). This CDR3 is 15 amino acids long.

The chain recombines TRBV6-4 with TRBJ2-3. This CDR3 region has 16 residues. Per the germline V gene, CDR1 is MRHNA and CDR2 is SNTAGT. CDR3 residues: CASSDSGTSGTDTQYF.

Measured by frequency, this clonotype is large. V gene TRBV11-3 combines with J gene TRBJ2-6; the D gene TCRdb calls, TRBD1, cannot be checked with no DNA. Germline CDR1 SGHNT, CDR2 YENEEA. This CDR3 has 16 residues. The CDR3 protein is CASSLGGASGANVLTF.

Measured by frequency, this clonotype is medium-sized. CDR3 loop: CASRRRGSSYNEQFF. The rearrangement uses TRBV6-1 and TRBJ2-1. The germline V gene has CDR1 MNHNS and CDR2 SASEGT. The CDR3 sequence is 15 residues long.

V is TRBV4-3 and J is TRBJ2-6; TCRdb's D gene call, TRBD1, goes unchecked for lack of DNA. The CDR3 runs 18 residues. Germline V CDR1 and CDR2: LGHNA, YSLEER. CDR3 sequence: CASSQVWTGGSGANVLTF.

This clonotype is labeled medium-sized based on frequency. J is TRBJ2-3 and V is TRBV5-4. This CDR3 contains 15 residues. CDR1 is SGHNT, CDR2 YYREEE, per germline (reference sequence). This chain's CDR3 is CASSLAGPGTDTQYF.

The chain links TRBV27 to TRBJ1-2; TCRdb's D call of TRBD1 is untestable without DNA. The CDR3 has 16 amino acids. Germline V gene data show CDR1 as MNHEY and CDR2 as SMNVEV (reference sequence). CDR3 in amino acids: CASSLVGGGGGNGYTF.

Considering frequency, this clonotype is medium-sized. The gene calls are TRBV19 and TRBJ1-5; TCRdb indicates TRBD1, and absent DNA this call remains unverified. CDR1 and CDR2 from the germline V gene are LNHDA and SQIVND (reference sequence). The CDR3 has 14 amino acids. CDR3 protein: CASSTKDGVRTQHF.

This clonotype registers medium-sized by frequency. The chain employs TRBV18 and TRBJ2-3; checking the TCRdb D call of TRBD1 is not possible without DNA. This CDR3 has 15 residues. Germline CDR1 and CDR2: KGHSH and LQKENI. CDR3 loop: CASSRAGRGTDTQYF.

This clonotype counts as medium-sized by frequency. CDR3 region: CASSYSAEDSGNTIYF. This chain uses TRBV6-5 with TRBJ1-3. The germline CDR1 and CDR2 sequences are MNHEY and SVGAGI. This CDR3 has 16 amino acids.

By frequency, this clonotype is medium-sized. V and J are TRBV27 and TRBJ1-2. The CDR3 consists of 13 residues. Germline CDR1 MNHEY, CDR2 SMNVEV (reference sequence). The CDR3 sequence is CASSLGSGYGYTF.

This clonotype counts as medium-sized by frequency. The V call is TRBV6-4, the J call TRBJ2-1; absent DNA, TCRdb's TRBD2 call cannot be checked. Germline V lookup: CDR1 MRHNA, CDR2 SNTAGT. The CDR3 is made up of 15 amino acids. This chain's CDR3 is CASSEEAGGPGEQFF.

Considering frequency, this clonotype is medium-sized. CDR3 region: CASMASSADTQYF. The gene calls are TRBV19 and TRBJ2-3; the TCRdb call, TRBD2, lacks DNA for checking. The CDR3 consists of 13 residues. In germline, CDR1 is LNHDA, CDR2 SQIVND (reference sequence).

The chain links TRBV20-1 to TRBJ2-3; TCRdb gives TRBD2 as the D gene, but with no DNA this cannot be confirmed. The CDR3 consists of 14 residues. Germline values: CDR1 DFQATT, CDR2 SNEGSKA (reference sequence). The CDR3 spells CSARGPVSPDTQYF.